This TCR beta chain was obtained from a study of blood T cell repertoires in COVID-19. Turning to the study itself: Sites in the United States, Italy and Spain provided acute and convalescent COVID-19 samples.

Recruits, aged about 18 to 100 years, lived in 20 to 30 US areas. Recovered status in Cohort 3 required two negative PCRs, clearance, or symptom resolution. The protocol was immunoSEQ multiplex PCR, while the TCRdb copy is restricted to in-frame clones and leaves out a portion. The sample holds some 340,000 clones, approximately 89% seen once. The CDR3 has 16 amino acids. After removal of 5 bases from V and 4 bases from J, the junction contained 12 bases not matched to a gene. From germline, CDR1 is SGHRS and CDR2 YFSETQ. The chain links TRBV5-1 to TRBJ2-1; 7 bases agree with TRBD2. The receptor's source is a woman aged 25-40 years who had recovered from COVID-19. The specimen was PBMCs or T cells enriched from blood (not recorded which). The CDR3 loop is CASSPFGAGEYNEQFF. In nucleotides, the CDR3 is TGCGCCAGCAGTCCTTTTGGGGCGGGGGAGTACAATGAGCAGTTCTTC.